A selection of T cell receptor beta chains follows, all from one sample in a study of post-analysis software for immune sequencing data. TCRdb passed the PCR reads through MiXCR, listing each CDR3 protein once. Of approximately 730,000 distinct CDR3 sequences in the sample, about 45% were seen once. Sequenced material: blood. The source of these receptors is a girl between 5 and 17 years old with multiple sclerosis. Each CDR3 is given with its conserved first and last residue. Each record gives: D gene, J gene, V gene, CDR3 length, clone size, CDR3 DNA, CDR3 protein. D genes are given only for firm matches. Not all rows give a size; the values are once, few, many and, for expanded clones, a class.

TRBD2 TRBJ2-1 TRBV20-1 14 . TGCAGTGCTAGAGAAACTAGCGGGGTGAATGAGCAGTTCTTC CSARETSGVNEQFF
. TRBJ2-5 TRBV5-1 13 many TGCGCCAGCAGCTTGGCGGCAGAAGAGACCCAGTACTTC CASSLAAEETQYF
. TRBJ1-2 TRBV15 14 . TGTGCCACCAGCAGCCTCCTCCCTGGGGCGGGCTACACCTTC CATSSLLPGAGYTF
. TRBJ1-5 TRBV6-2/TRBV6-3 16 . TGTGCCAGCAGTCCCTCTGAATGGGGGCTCTATCAGCCCCAGCATTTT CASSPSEWGLYQPQHF
. TRBJ1-2 TRBV27 15 few TGTGCCAGCAGGCTCCTGACGGGGAGGGGCTATGGCTACACCTTC CASRLLTGRGYGYTF
TRBD1 TRBJ1-5 TRBV3-1 14 few TGTGCCAGCAGCCGAACCGGGACAGATCAGCCCCAGCATTTT CASSRTGTDQPQHF
. TRBJ2-1 TRBV7-2 15 few TGTGCCAGCAGCTTAGGCATTGCTTCCTACAATGAGCAGTTCTTC CASSLGIASYNEQFF
. TRBJ2-3 TRBV7-2 16 . TGTGCCAGCAGCCCGGGGGCGCTAACTAGCACAGATACGCAGTATTTT CASSPGALTSTDTQYF
. TRBJ2-3 TRBV29-1 13 . TGCAGCCTAAAGAGTGTGGGGGCGGATACGCAGTATTTT CSLKSVGADTQYF
. TRBJ2-2 TRBV7-2 12 few TGCGCCAGCAGCTTGAGGTCCGGGGAGCTGTTTTTT CASSLRSGELFF
TRBD2 TRBJ2-3 TRBV7-2 15 many TGTGCCAGCAGCTTGGGCCTAGCGGGCACAGATACGCAGTATTTT CASSLGLAGTDTQYF
. TRBJ1-6 TRBV6-5 16 . TGTGCCAGCACCTACTCCGGGCTCTCCTATAATTCACCCCTCCACTTT CASTYSGLSYNSPLHF
. TRBJ2-5 TRBV3-1 15 . TGTACCAGCAGCCAAGATGCCGGTAGCGGAGAGACCCAGTACTTC CTSSQDAGSGETQYF
. TRBJ2-1 TRBV20-1 11 . TGCAGTGCGTTATGGACTGATGAGCAGTTCTTC CSALWTDEQFF
TRBD2 TRBJ2-1 TRBV29-1 13 . TGCAGCGTTGAGATAGCGGGTTACAATGAGCAGTTCTTC CSVEIAGYNEQFF
TRBD1 TRBJ2-5 TRBV11-2 15 . TGTGCCAGCAGCTTAGGCGGAAGGGGGCGGGAGACCCAGTACTTC CASSLGGRGRETQYF
TRBD1 TRBJ2-7 TRBV6-1 13 . TGTGCCAGCAGTGGGCGACAGGGGACCGAGCAGTACTTC CASSGRQGTEQYF
. TRBJ2-7 TRBV7-9 13 . TGTGCCAGCAGCAAAAGGACGGACTACGAGCAGTACTTC CASSKRTDYEQYF
TRBD1 TRBJ2-1 TRBV29-1 14 . TGCAGCGCCCCAGGACAGGGAATTCCCAATGAGCAGTTCTTC CSAPGQGIPNEQFF
TRBD2 TRBJ2-1 TRBV20-1 11 . TGCAGCCGGGGGAGGGCCTATGAGCAGTTCTTC CSRGRAYEQFF
. TRBJ2-1 TRBV6-6 16 . TGTGCCAGCAGTCAGGGACCGTTAAGCTCCTACAATGAGCAGTTCTTC CASSQGPLSSYNEQFF
TRBD2 TRBJ2-7 TRBV5-5 16 . TGTGCCAGCAGCTTGGCCGGGACTATACCATCCTACGAGCAGTACTTC CASSLAGTIPSYEQYF
TRBD2 TRBJ2-7 TRBV20-1 20 few TGCAGTGCTCCCGTGGGACTGGGGCTAGCGGGAGGGCTATACTCCTACGAGCAGTACTTC CSAPVGLGLAGGLYSYEQYF
TRBD2 TRBJ2-3 TRBV29-1 14 . TGCAGCGTTGAGGGGGGACTAGCAGCAGATACGCAGTATTTT CSVEGGLAADTQYF
. TRBJ2-1 TRBV6-5 15 few TGTGCCAGCAGGGTCGGGGTAGGCTCCTACAATGAGCAGTTCTTC CASRVGVGSYNEQFF
. TRBJ2-3 TRBV24-1 15 few TGTGCCACCAGTGATAAGACCCACCGGCAAGATACGCAGTATTTT CATSDKTHRQDTQYF
TRBD1 TRBJ2-4 TRBV28 14 . TGTGCCAGCAGACAGGGGGTACTCCAAAACATTCAGTACTTC CASRQGVLQNIQYF
TRBD1 TRBJ2-1 TRBV28 16 few TGTGCCATCAGCAGAACAGGGGGCATGTCCTACAATGAGCAGTTCTTC CAISRTGGMSYNEQFF
TRBD1 TRBJ2-1 TRBV6-1 15 few TGTGCCAGCAGTGAAGGGGGACAGGGGGCAAATGAGCAGTTCTTC CASSEGGQGANEQFF
. TRBJ2-5 TRBV9 14 . TGTGCCAGCAGCCTCCTGGACGGGCGGGAGACCCAGTACTTC CASSLLDGRETQYF
. TRBJ1-2 TRBV12-3/TRBV12-4 13 few TGTGCCAGCAGTCCGACAGACAACTATGGCTACACCTTC CASSPTDNYGYTF
. TRBJ1-2 TRBV4-2 11 . TGTGCCAGCCACGGGGGGGATGGCTACACCTTC CASHGGDGYTF
. TRBJ2-3 TRBV12-3/TRBV12-4 13 . TGTGCCAGCAGTCCCCGAGACAGAGATACGCAGTATTTT CASSPRDRDTQYF
. TRBJ2-7 TRBV20-1 15 . TGCAGTGCTGGAGAGGGGACGCCGAGCTCCTACGAGCAGTACTTC CSAGEGTPSSYEQYF
TRBD1 TRBJ2-5 TRBV20-1 14 . TGCAGTGCCCCGGACAGGGTATGGGAAGAGACCCAGTACTTC CSAPDRVWEETQYF
TRBD2 TRBJ2-7 TRBV5-1 15 few TGCGCCAGCAGCTTGGCAGCGGGAGCCAACTACGAGCAGTACTTC CASSLAAGANYEQYF
. TRBJ2-1 TRBV20-1 13 . TGCAGTGGAGGCGAGGGCGTGGAGCGGGAGCAGTTCTTC CSGGEGVEREQFF
. TRBJ2-1 TRBV27 15 . TGTGCCAGCAGTTTAGCGCTAGCGCGGAACAATGAGCAGTTCTTC CASSLALARNNEQFF